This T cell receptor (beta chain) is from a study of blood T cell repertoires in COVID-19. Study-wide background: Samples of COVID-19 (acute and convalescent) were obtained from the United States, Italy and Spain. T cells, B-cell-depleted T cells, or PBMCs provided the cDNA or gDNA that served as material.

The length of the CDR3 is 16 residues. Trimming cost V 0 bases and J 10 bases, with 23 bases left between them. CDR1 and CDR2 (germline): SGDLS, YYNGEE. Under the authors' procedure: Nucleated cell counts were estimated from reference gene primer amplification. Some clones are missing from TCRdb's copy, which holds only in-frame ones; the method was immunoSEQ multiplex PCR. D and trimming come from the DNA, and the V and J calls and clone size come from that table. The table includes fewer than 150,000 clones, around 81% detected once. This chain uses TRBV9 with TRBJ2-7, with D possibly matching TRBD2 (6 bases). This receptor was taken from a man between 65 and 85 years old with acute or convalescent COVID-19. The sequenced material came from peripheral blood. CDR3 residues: CASSVDASSDYQTQYF. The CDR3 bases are TGTGCCAGCAGCGTAGATGCCTCGTCGGACTACCAAACTCAGTACTTC.